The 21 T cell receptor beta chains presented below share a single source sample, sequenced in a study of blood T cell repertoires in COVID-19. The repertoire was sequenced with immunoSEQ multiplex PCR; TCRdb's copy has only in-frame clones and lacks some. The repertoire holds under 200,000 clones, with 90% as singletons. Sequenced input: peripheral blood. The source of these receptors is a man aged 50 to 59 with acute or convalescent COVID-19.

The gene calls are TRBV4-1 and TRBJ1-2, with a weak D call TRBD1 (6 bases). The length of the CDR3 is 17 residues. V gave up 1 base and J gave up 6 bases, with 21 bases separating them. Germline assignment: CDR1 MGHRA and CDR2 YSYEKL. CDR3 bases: TGCGCCAGCAGCCAAGGGGCGGGGGCAGGCTCGCAGGATGGCTACACCTTC. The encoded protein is CASSQGAGAGSQDGYTF.

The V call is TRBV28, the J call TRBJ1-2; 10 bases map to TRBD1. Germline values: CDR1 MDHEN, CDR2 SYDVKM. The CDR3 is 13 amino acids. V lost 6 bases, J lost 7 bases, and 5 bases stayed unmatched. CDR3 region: CASSQTGGIGYTF. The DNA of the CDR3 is TGTGCCAGCAGCCAGACAGGGGGCATTGGCTACACCTTC.

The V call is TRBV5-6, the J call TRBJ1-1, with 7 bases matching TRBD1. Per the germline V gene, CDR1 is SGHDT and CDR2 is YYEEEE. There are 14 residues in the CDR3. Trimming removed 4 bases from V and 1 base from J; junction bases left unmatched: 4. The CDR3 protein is CASSPRTGNTEAFF. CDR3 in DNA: TGTGCCAGCAGCCCGAGGACAGGGAACACTGAAGCTTTCTTT.

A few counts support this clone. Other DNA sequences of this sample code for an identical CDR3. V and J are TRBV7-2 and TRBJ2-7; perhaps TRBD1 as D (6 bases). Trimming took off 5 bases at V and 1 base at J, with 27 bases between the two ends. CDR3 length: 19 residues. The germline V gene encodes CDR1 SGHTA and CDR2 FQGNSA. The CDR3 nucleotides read TGTGCCAGCAGCCCAGGGGTACTAGGGTTGGGTGGGCCGTCCTACGAGCAGTACGTC. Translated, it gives CASSPGVLGLGGPSYEQYV.

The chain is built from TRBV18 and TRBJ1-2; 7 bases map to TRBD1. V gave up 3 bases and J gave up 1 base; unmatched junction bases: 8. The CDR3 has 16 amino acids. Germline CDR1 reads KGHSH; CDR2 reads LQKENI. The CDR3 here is CASSPYETGNNYGYTF. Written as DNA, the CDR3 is TGTGCCAGCTCACCCTACGAGACAGGGAATAACTATGGCTACACCTTC.

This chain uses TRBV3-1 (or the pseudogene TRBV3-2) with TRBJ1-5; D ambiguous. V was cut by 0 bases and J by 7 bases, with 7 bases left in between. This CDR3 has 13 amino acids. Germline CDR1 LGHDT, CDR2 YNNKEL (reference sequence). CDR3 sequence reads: CASSQDRVQPQHF. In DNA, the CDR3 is TGTGCCAGCAGCCAAGATCGGGTCCAGCCCCAGCATTTT.

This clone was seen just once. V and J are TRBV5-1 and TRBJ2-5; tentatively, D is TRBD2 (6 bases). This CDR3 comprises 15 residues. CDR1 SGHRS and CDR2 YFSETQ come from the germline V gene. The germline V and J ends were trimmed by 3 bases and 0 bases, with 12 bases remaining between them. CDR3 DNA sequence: TGCGCCAGCAGCTCTGGCGGGGAATACCAAGAGACCCAGTACTTC. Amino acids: CASSSGGEYQETQYF. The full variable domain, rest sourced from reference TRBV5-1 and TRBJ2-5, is KAGVTQTPRYLIKTRGQQVTLSCSPISGHRSVSWYQQTPGQGLQFLFEYFSETQRNKGNFPGRFSGRQFSNSRSEMNVSTLELGDSALYLCASSSGGEYQETQYFGPGTRLLVL.

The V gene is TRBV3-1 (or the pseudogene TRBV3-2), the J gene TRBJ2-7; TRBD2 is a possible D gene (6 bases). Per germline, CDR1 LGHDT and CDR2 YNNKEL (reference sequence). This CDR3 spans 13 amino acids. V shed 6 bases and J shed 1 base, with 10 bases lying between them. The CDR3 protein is CASSQDYSYEQYF. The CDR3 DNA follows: TGTGCCAGCAGTCAGGACTATTCCTACGAGCAGTACTTC.

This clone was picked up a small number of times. CDR3 nucleotide sequence: TGTGCCTGGAGGGACAGGGACGATCAGCCCCAGCATTTT. Encoded protein: CAWRDRDDQPQHF. The chain has TRBV30 and TRBJ1-5; 8 nucleotides align to TRBD1. The CDR3 is 13 residues long. Germline CDR1 GTSNPN, CDR2 SVGIG (reference sequence). V shed 3 bases and J 5 bases; nucleotides not matched to a gene: 3.

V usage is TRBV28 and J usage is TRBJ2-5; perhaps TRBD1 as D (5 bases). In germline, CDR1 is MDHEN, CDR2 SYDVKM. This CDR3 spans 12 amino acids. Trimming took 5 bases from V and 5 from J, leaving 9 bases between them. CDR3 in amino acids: CASSQGWETQYF. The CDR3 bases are TGTGCCAGCAGTCAGGGTTGGGAGACCCAGTACTTC.

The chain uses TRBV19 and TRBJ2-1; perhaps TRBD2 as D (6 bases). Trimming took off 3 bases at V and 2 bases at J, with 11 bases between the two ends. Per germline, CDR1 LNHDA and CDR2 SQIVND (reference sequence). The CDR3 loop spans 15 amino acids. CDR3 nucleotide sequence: TGTGCCAGTAGTATGTACGGCGGGACCTACAATGAGCAGTTCTTC. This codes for CASSMYGGTYNEQFF.

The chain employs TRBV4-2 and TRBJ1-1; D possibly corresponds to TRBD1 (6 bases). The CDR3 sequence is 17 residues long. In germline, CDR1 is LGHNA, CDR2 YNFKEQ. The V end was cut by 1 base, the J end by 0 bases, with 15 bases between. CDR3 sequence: CASSQVLIQGMNTEAFF. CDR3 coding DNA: TGTGCCAGCAGCCAAGTCCTTATACAGGGTATGAACACTGAAGCTTTCTTT.

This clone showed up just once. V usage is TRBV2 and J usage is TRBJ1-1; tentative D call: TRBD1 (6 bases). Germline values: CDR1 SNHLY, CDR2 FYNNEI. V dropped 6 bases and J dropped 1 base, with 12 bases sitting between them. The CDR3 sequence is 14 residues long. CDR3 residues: CASRPGTPNTEAFF. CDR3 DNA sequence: TGTGCCAGCAGGCCCGGGACACCGAACACTGAAGCTTTCTTT.

In DNA, the CDR3 is TGTGCCAGCAGCCTCCGGGACAGGTCAAACTTCGACTACTACGAGCAGTACTTC. Its translation: CASSLRDRSNFDYYEQYF. The V call is TRBV11-2, the J call TRBJ2-7; 8 nucleotides align to TRBD1. The V gene end was trimmed by 5 bases and the J gene end by 3 bases; junction bases not matched to a gene: 18. The CDR3 is 18 amino acids. In germline, CDR1 is SGHAT, CDR2 FQNNGV.

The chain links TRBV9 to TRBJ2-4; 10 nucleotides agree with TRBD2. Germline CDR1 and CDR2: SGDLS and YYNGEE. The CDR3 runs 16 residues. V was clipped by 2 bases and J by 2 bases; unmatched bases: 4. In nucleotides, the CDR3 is TGTGCCAGCAGCGTGAGTAGCGGGGGGTCCAAAAACATTCAGTACTTC. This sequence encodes CASSVSSGGSKNIQYF.

CDR3 coding DNA: TGTGCCAGTGGCTGGACTGCTAATTCACCCCTCCACTTT. Protein product: CASGWTANSPLHF. The rearrangement links TRBV19 to TRBJ1-6; D is uncertain. Germline CDR1 LNHDA, CDR2 SQIVND (reference sequence). V dropped 8 bases and J dropped 6 bases, with 11 bases sitting between them. The CDR3 has 13 residues.

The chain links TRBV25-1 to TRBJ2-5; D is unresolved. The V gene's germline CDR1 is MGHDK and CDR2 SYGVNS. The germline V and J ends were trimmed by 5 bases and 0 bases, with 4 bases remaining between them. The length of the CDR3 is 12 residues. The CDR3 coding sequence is TGTGCCAGCAGTCTTTACCAAGAGACCCAGTACTTC. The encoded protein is CASSLYQETQYF.

CDR3 residues: CASRQFPGQAPEQYV. CDR3 bases: TGTGCCAGCAGACAGTTCCCGGGACAGGCCCCCGAGCAGTACGTC. J is TRBJ2-7 and V is TRBV9; TRBD1 aligns across 8 bases. This CDR3 contains 15 residues. V lost 5 bases, J lost 6 bases, and 13 bases stayed unmatched. Germline loops: CDR1 SGDLS, CDR2 YYNGEE.

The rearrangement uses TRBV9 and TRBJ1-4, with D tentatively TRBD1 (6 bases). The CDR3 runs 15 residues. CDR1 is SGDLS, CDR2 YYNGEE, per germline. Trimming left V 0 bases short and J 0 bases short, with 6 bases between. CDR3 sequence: CASSVGTATNEKLFF. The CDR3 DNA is TGTGCCAGCAGCGTAGGGACAGCAACTAATGAAAAACTGTTTTTT. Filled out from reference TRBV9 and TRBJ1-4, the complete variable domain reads DSGVTQTPKHLITATGQRVTLRCSPRSGDLSVYWYQQSLDQGLQFLIQYYNGEERAKGNILERFSAQQFPDLHSELNLSSLELGDSALYFCASSVGTATNEKLFFGSGTQLSVL.

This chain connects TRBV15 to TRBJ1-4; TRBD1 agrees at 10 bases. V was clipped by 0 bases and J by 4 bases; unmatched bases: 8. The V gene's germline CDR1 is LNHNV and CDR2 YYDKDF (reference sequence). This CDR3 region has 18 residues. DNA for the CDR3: TGTGCCACCAGCAGAGATCTGAGACAGGGGGCAAGTAATGAAAAACTGTTTTTT. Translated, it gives CATSRDLRQGASNEKLFF.

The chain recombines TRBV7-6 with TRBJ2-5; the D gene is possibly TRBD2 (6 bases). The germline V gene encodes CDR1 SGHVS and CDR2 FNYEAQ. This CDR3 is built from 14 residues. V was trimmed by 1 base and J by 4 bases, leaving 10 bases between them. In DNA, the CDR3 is TGTGCCAGCAGCTTAGTAGGCGGGGCAGAGACCCAGTACTTC. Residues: CASSLVGGAETQYF. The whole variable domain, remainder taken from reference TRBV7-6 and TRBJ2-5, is GAGVSQSPRYKVTKRGQDVALRCDPISGHVSLYWYRQALGQGPEFLTYFNYEAQQDKSGLPNDRFSAERPEGSISTLTIQRTEQRDSAMYRCASSLVGGAETQYFGPGTRLLVL.